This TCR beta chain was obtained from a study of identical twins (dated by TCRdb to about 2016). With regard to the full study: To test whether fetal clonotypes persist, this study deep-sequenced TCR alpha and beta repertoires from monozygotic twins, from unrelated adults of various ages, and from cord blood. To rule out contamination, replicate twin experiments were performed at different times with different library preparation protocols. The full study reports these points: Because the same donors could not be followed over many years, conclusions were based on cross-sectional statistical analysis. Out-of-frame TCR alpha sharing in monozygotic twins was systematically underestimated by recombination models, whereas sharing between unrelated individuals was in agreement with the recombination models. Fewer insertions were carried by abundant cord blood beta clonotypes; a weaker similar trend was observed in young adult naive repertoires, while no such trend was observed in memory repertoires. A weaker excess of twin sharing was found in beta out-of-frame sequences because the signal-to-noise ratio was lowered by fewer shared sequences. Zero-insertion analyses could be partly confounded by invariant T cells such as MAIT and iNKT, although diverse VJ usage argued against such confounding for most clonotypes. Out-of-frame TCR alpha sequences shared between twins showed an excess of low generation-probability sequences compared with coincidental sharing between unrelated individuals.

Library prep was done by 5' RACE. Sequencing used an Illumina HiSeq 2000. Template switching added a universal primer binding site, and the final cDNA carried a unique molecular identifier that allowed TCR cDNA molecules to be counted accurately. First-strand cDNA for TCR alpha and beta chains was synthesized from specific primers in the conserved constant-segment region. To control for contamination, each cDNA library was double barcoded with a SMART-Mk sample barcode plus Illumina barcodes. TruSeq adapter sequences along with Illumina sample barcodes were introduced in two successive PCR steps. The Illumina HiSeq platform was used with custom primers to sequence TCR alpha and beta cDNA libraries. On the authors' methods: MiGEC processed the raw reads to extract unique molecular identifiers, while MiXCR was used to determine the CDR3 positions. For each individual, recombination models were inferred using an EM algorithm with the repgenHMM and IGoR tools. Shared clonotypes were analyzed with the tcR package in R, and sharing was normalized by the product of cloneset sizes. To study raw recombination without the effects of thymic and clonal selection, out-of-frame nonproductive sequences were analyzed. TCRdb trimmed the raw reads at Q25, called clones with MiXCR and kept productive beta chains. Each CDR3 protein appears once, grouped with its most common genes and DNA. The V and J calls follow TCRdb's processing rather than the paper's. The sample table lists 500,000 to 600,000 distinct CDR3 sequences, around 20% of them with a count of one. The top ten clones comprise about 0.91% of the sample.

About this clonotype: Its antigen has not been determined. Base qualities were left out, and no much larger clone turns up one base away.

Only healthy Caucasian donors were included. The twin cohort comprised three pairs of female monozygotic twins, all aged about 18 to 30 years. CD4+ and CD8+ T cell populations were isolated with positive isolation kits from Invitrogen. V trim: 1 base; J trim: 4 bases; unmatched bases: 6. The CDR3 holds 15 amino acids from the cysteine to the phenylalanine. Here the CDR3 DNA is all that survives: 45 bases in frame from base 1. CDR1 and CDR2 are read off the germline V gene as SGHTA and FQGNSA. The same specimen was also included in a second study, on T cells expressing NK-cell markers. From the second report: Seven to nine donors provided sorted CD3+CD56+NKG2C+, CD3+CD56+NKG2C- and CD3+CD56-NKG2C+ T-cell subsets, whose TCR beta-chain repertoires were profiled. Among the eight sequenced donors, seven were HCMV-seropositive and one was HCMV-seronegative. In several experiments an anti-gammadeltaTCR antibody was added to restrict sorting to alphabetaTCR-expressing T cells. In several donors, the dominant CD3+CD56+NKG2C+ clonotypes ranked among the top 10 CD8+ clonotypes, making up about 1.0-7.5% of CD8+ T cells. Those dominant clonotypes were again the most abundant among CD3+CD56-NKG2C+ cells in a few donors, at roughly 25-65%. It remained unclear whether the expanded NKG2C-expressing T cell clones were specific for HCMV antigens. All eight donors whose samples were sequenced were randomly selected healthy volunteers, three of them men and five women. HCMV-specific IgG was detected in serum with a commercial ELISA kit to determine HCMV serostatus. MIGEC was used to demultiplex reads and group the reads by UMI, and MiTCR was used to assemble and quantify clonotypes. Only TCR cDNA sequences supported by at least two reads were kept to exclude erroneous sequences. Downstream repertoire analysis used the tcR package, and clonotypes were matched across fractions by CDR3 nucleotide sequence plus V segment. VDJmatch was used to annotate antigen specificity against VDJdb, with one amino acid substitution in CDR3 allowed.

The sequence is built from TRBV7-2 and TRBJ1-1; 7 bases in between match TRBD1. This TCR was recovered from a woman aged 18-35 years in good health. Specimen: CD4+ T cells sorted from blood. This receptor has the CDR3 CASSLEGSGGTEAFF. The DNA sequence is TGTGCCAGCAGCTTAGAGGGATCAGGGGGCACTGAAGCTTTCTTT.